The present entry profiles one T cell receptor beta chain with its context. The sample comes from a study of T cell changes during pregnancy in multiple sclerosis. Measured with immunoSEQ multiplex PCR; TCRdb has only the in-frame clones, and not every one. Of 60,000 to 65,000 clones in the sample, 80% to 95% were seen once. Trimming cost V 3 bases and J 10 bases; bases outside gene matches: 8. Germline CDR1 reads SGDLS; CDR2 reads YYNGEE. This CDR3 spans 14 amino acids. The sequencing here drew on peripheral blood, taken in the second trimester of pregnancy. This TCR was sampled from a female donor in good health, enrolled as a control in a pregnancy study. The chain is built from TRBV9 and TRBJ2-1; 9 nucleotides line up with TRBD2. CDR3 coding DNA: TGTGCCAGCAGCGAAACGGGACTAGCAATCGAGCAGTTCTTC. Residues: CASSETGLAIEQFF.